The subject of this entry is one T cell receptor (beta chain). This clone was observed a single time. The target of this receptor is not known. No base qualities exist here, and no much larger clone lies one base off it. The sample belongs to a study of OX40 agonist ivuxolimab in advanced cancers. About the full investigation: The costimulatory receptor OX40 (CD134) was targeted by ivuxolimab, a fully human IgG2 agonistic monoclonal antibody. Intravenous ivuxolimab was administered to patients every 2 weeks at six dose levels: 0.01, 0.1, 0.3, 1.5, 3 and 10 mg/kg. Among the 52 dose-escalation patients, about 20 had hepatocellular carcinoma, 15 or so melanoma, 9 renal cell carcinoma and 9 head and neck cancer. In the dose-escalation cohort, more than 75% of patients were male, and the mean age was about 55 years, with a range of roughly 20 to 79. Patients were allowed to have had prior anti-PD-1, anti-PD-L1 or anti-CTLA-4 therapy, and more than 30% of the dose-escalation patients had previously received checkpoint inhibitors. Partial responses occurred in three dose-escalation patients, of whom one had hepatocellular carcinoma and two had cutaneous melanoma. Peripheral TCRbeta sequencing aimed to test whether ivuxolimab altered TCR sequence diversity and caused clonal T-cell expansion. The paper describes the monotherapy dose-escalation part (N ≈ 51 patients) of the phase I trial of ivuxolimab. The research as a whole found: Partial responders in the 0.1-3.0 mg/kg groups had among the lowest normalized peripheral clonal expansion, especially among CD8+ T cells. Low levels of normalized T-cell clonal expansion were also seen in some patients who did not respond. At doses of 0.1 to 3.0 mg/kg, clonal expansion of both CD4+ and CD8+ T cells in blood was seen between baseline and week 6. The antigen specificity of the peripheral T cells that underwent clonal expansion was not determined. On average, CD8+ T cells showed more expanded clones than CD4+ T cells after ivuxolimab.

Trimming at the junction amounts to 5 bases on V and 4 bases on J, and the germline ends lie 14 bases apart. The germline V gene specifies LGHNA as CDR1 and YNFKEQ as CDR2. From its cysteine to its phenylalanine, the CDR3 spans 14 amino acids. Only the CDR3 region is kept as DNA, spanning 42 bases read in frame from base 1. The trial excluded patients who had a history of autoimmune disease or who were on systemic immunosuppression. Peripheral blood for TCR sequencing was collected from all dose cohorts at baseline, on cycle 4 day 1, and on cycle 7 day 1. The samples were drawn from a first-in-human, open-label, multicenter phase I dose-escalation trial of ivuxolimab. Adults with locally advanced or metastatic melanoma, renal cell, hepatocellular, or head and neck squamous cell carcinoma were enrolled in the trial. CD4+ and CD8+ T cells were sorted separately from peripheral blood before TCR sequencing.

Genomic DNA was extracted from sorted cells for sequencing of the TCRbeta CDR3 region. TCRbeta CDR3 regions were sequenced using the immunoSEQ Assay. The table was pulled from immuneACCESS by TCRdb, which kept in-frame rearrangements only. Such tables lose some clones; where checked, under half of the loss comes from unresolved V genes, and the rest has no known cause. Present in this sample are tens of thousands of clones, roughly nine tenths of which were seen just once. Clones ranked in the top ten supply 4.9% of the sample. This receptor chain uses TRBV4-2 and TRBJ1-1, with TRBD1 as a weak D call on 6 bases. Sequences were derived from CD4+ or CD8+ T cells sorted from blood, sampled in a trial of the OX40 agonist ivuxolimab. The clonotype comes from an adult with an advanced solid tumor such as melanoma, head and neck, liver or kidney cancer. The CDR3 protein: CASSWGAGTTEAFF. The nucleotides are TGTGCCAGCAGCTGGGGGGCAGGGACCACTGAAGCTTTCTTT.